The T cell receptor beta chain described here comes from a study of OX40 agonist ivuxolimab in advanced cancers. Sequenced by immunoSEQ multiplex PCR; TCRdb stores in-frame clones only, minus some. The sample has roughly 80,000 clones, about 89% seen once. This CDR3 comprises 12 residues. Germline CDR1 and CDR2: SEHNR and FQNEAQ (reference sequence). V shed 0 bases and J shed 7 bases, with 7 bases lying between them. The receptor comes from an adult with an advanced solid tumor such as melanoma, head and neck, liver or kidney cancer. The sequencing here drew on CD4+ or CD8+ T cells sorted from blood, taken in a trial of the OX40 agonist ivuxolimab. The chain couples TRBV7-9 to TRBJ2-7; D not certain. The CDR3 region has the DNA TGTGCCAGCAGCTTAGCGGTGGGAGAGCAGTACTTC. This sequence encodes CASSLAVGEQYF. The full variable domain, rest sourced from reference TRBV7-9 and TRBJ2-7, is DTGVSQNPRHKITKRGQNVTFRCDPISEHNRLYWYRQTLGQGPEFLTYFQNEAQLEKSRLLSDRFSAERPKGSFSTLEIQRTEQGDSAMYLCASSLAVGEQYFGPGTRLTVT.